This T cell receptor beta chain was recovered during a study of OX40 agonist ivuxolimab in advanced cancers. Assay: immunoSEQ multiplex PCR; the TCRdb copy retains only in-frame clones and omits some. The sample shows some 18,000 clones, around 88% of them seen only once. V was cut by 1 base and J by 2 bases, with 3 bases left in between. Germline lookup yields CDR1 SEHNR and CDR2 FQNEAQ (reference sequence). The CDR3 contains 12 residues. The specimen was CD4+ or CD8+ T cells sorted from blood, collected in a trial of the OX40 agonist ivuxolimab. The chain has TRBV7-9 and TRBJ2-7, with D uncertain. The origin of this receptor is an adult with an advanced solid tumor such as melanoma, head and neck, liver or kidney cancer. The CDR3 bases are TGTGCCAGCAGCTTAGGGACCTACGAGCAGTACTTC. Translated: CASSLGTYEQYF.